This T cell receptor beta chain was obtained from a study of control samples from healthy donors and cancer patients. Germline V gene lookup returns CDR1 LNHDA and CDR2 SQIVND (reference sequence). The ends were cut back, 7 bases at V and 8 bases at J, with 24 bases in the middle. This CDR3 region has 16 residues. The repertoire was sequenced with immunoSEQ multiplex PCR; TCRdb's copy has only in-frame clones and lacks some. The data show about 160,000 clones, 70% to 90% seen once. The rearrangement joins TRBV19 to TRBJ2-4; a weak D match, TRBD2 (6 bases). The sequence derives from a man younger than 45 in good health. Sequenced material: blood. The CDR3, as DNA: TGTGCCAGTAAGGAGGGGTCACGAGGGCCGGGCGACATTCAGTACTTC. This gives the protein CASKEGSRGPGDIQYF.